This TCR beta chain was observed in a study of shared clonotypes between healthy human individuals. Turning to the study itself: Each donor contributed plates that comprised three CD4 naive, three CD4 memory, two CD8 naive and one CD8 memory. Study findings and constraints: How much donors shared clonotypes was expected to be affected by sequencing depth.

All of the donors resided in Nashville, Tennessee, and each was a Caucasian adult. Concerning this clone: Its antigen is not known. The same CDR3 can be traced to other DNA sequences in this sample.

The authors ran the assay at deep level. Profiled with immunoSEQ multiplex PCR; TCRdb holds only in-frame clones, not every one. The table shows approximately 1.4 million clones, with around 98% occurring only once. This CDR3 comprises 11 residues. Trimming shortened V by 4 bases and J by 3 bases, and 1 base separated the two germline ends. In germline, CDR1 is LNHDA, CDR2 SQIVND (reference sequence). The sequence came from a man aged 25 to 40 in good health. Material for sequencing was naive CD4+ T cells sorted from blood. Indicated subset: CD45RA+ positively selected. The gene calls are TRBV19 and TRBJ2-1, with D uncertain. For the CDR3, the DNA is TGTGCCAGTAGTAACTACAATGAGCAGTTCTTC. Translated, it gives CASSNYNEQFF.